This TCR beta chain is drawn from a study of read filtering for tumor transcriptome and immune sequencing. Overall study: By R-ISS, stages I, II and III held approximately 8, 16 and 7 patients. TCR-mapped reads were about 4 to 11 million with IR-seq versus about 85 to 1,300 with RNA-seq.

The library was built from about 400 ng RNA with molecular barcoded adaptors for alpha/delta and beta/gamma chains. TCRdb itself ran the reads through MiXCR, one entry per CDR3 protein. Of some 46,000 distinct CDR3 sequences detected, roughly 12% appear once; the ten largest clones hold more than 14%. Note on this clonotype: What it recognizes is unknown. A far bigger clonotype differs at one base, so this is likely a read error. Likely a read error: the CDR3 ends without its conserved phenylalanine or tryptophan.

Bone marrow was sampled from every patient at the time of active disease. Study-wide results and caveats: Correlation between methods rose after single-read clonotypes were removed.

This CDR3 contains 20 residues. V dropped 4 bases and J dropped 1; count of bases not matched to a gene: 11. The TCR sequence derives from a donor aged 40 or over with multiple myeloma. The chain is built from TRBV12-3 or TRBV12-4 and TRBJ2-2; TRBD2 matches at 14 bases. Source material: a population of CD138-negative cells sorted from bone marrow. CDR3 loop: CASSSRPGLAGARNTGELFL. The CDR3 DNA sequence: TGTGCCAGCAGTTCGAGACCGGGACTAGCGGGAGCCAGGAACACCGGGGAGCTGTTTCTT.